Sequencing of this T cell receptor beta chain was carried out in a study of breast tumors, draining lymph nodes, adjacent tissues (dated by TCRdb to 2016 to 2017). Regarding the research as a whole: Breast cancer patients provided tumor, adjacent nontumor tissue and axillary lymph nodes, and the study compared the TCR beta repertoires across these three sources. In human breast cancer, the study set out to evaluate how tumor, surrounding tissue and draining lymph node repertoires relate to one another and whether T cells may move between these sites. Overall results and qualifications from the work: A scenario in which most tumor T cells derive from the lymph node and then expand within tumor tissue was judged to be consistent with the data. The conclusion that tumor T cells originate in lymph nodes was presented as consistent with a hypothesis rather than as directly demonstrated. Tumor T-cell repertoires showed less diversity than lymph node repertoires and more diversity than nontumor tissue repertoires, and tumor T-cell repertoires showed preferential V and J gene usage. Tumor and nontumor tissue repertoires were significantly more similar in luminal-like than in basal-like breast cancer.

Data came from an Illumina HiSeq 2000. Multiplex PCR amplification was used to build the TCR beta chain libraries. High-throughput sequencing was used to analyze the amplified TCR beta chain products. TCRdb reanalyzed the raw reads on its own, using fastp at Q25 for trimming and MiXCR for clone calling, and kept in-frame beta chains. Each record represents a unique CDR3 protein, reported with the most common genes and DNA among its rows. The sample table lists about 89,000 distinct CDR3 sequences, about 27% of them with a count of one. The top ten clonotypes cover 8% to 9% of the sample. There are 15 amino acids in the CDR3, from cysteine to phenylalanine inclusive. Only CDR3 DNA is held: 45 bases, read in frame from base 1. From a lookup of the germline V gene (reference sequence), CDR1 and CDR2 are DFQATT and SNEGSKA. Trimming costs V 0 bases and J 5 bases, and their ends lie 17 bases apart. Lymph node samples came from the axillary draining lymph nodes of breast cancer patients.

As to this clonotype: It has no known antigen specificity. No much larger clone exists at a distance of one base, and base qualities are not known.

The sample was axillary lymph node tissue. The chain links TRBV20-1 with TRBJ2-7; the best D guess is TRBD2, with 5 bases matching. This TCR came from a female donor with breast cancer. Some clones in this sample may be carry-over from other donors' samples. The CDR3 protein sequence reads: CSARDESGRAHEQYF. The nucleotide sequence reads as follows: TGCAGTGCTAGAGATGAGAGCGGAAGGGCCCACGAGCAGTACTTC.